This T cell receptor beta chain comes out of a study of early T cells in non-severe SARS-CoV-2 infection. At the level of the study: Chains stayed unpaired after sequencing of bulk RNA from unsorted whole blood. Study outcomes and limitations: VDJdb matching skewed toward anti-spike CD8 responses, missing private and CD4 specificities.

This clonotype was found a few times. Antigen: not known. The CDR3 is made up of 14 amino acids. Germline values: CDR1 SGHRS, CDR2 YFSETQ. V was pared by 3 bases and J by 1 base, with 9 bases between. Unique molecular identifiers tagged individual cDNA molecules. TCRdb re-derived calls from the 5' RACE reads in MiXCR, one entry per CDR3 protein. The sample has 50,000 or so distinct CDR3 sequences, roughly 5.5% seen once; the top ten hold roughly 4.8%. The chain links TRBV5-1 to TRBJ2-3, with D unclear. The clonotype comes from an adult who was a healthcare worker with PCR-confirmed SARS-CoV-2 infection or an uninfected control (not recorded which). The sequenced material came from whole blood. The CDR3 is CASSSFPGTDTQYF. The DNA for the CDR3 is TGCGCCAGCAGCTCCTTCCCGGGCACAGATACGCAGTATTTT.